These 17 T cell receptor beta chains originate from one sample sequenced in a study of T cells in Graves' hyperthyroidism and ophthalmopathy. Regions amplified from RNA transcripts were the TCR beta CDR3 regions. The HTBI primer set was used in a first-round RT-PCR of the TCR CDR3. TCRdb processed the multiplex PCR reads anew with MiXCR; each CDR3 protein has one entry. This sample has about 700,000 distinct CDR3 sequences, with 11% to 15% found just once. Sequencing input: blood. These receptors originate from a woman under 30 with Graves' hyperthyroidism.

This clonotype was counted a few times. This rearrangement joins TRBV6-1 to TRBJ2-7; no clear D. With 5 bases removed from V and 2 bases from J, the gap between germline ends came to 13 bases. Germline lookup yields CDR1 MNHNS and CDR2 SASEGT. The CDR3 is 14 amino acids. The CDR3 DNA follows: TGTGCCAGCAGTAACGACAACATCCCCTACGAGCAGTACTTC. It yields the protein CASSNDNIPYEQYF.

This clonotype showed up many times. CDR3: CASSESTTWAYEQYF. In DNA form, the CDR3 reads TGTGCCAGCAGTGAAAGCACCACGTGGGCCTACGAGCAGTACTTC. The V and J genes are TRBV6-1 and TRBJ2-7; D remains unclear. CDR1 and CDR2 (germline): MNHNS, SASEGT. The length of the CDR3 is 15 residues. Trimming removed 2 bases at V and 2 bases at J, with 13 bases between.

This clonotype was seen a few times. The chain is built from TRBV20-1 and TRBJ1-6; D is unresolved. This CDR3 spans 13 amino acids. Germline loops: CDR1 DFQATT, CDR2 SNEGSKA (reference sequence). V gave up 5 bases and J gave up 5 bases, with 10 bases separating them. The CDR3, as DNA: TGCAGTGCTTGGACGGACCATAATTCACCCCTCCACTTT. Translation: CSAWTDHNSPLHF.

V and J are TRBV5-1 and TRBJ2-2; D is undetermined. Germline V gene sequence: CDR1 SGHRS, CDR2 YFSETQ. The germline V and J ends were trimmed by 2 bases and 0 bases, with 8 bases remaining between them. The CDR3 is 15 residues long. In nucleotides, the CDR3 is TGCGCCAGCAGCTTAGGAGAGACGAACACCGGGGAGCTGTTTTTT. It codes for CASSLGETNTGELFF.

This clonotype was detected many times. V gene TRBV28 combines with J gene TRBJ2-5; D is ambiguous. Germline V gene data show CDR1 as MDHEN and CDR2 as SYDVKM. The CDR3 extends over 13 amino acids. Trimming shortened V by 5 bases and J by 1 base, and 8 bases separated the two germline ends. The CDR3: CASSLRTQETQYF. The CDR3 bases are TGTGCCAGCAGTCTCCGGACCCAAGAGACCCAGTACTTC.

This clonotype was picked up many times. The genes are TRBV7-3 and TRBJ1-6, with D possibly being TRBD1 (6 bases). V was trimmed by 5 bases and J by 8 bases, leaving 16 bases between them. CDR1 is SGHTA and CDR2 is FQGTGA in the germline V gene. The length of the CDR3 is 15 residues. The CDR3 region is CASSLRGAWDSPLHF. DNA of the CDR3: TGTGCCAGCAGCCTACGGGGGGCGTGGGATTCACCCCTCCACTTT.

Of note for this clonotype: A read error may account for a junction end that differs from germline. The chain uses TRBV2 and TRBJ2-3; weak D call: TRBD2 (5 bases). The CDR3 length is 19 residues. The germline CDR1 and CDR2 sequences are SNHLY and FYNNEI. The CDR3, as DNA: TGTGCCAGGGCGGGCTATCAGGCAGCAGTCCCTTCTAGCACAGATACGCGGTATTTT. This encodes CARAGYQAAVPSSTDTRYF.

This clonotype occurred a few times. V is TRBV28 and J is TRBJ2-7, with D perhaps TRBD1 (6 bases). CDR3 size: 15 residues. Deletions cut 6 bases from V and 4 bases from J, with 19 bases between. Germline V gene lookup returns CDR1 MDHEN and CDR2 SYDVKM. The CDR3 loop is CASSSQQGLRYEQYF. As DNA, the CDR3 is TGTGCCAGCAGCTCCCAACAGGGATTGCGGTACGAGCAGTACTTC.

This clonotype was seen many times. The chain combines TRBV7-3 with TRBJ2-1; TRBD2 matches 9 bases. V dropped 3 bases and J dropped 4; count of bases not matched to a gene: 7. The CDR3 totals 16 residues. Looked up from germline, CDR1 is SGHTA and CDR2 is FQGTGA. For the CDR3, the DNA is TGTGCCAGCAGCTTTTCAGGGACTAGCAGTTACAATGAGCAGTTCTTC. Translated: CASSFSGTSSYNEQFF.

This clonotype showed up just a few times. The chain has TRBV16 and TRBJ2-1; 14 bases match TRBD2. CDR3 length: 17 amino acids. The germline V gene encodes CDR1 KGHSY and CDR2 FQNENV. With V trimmed by 7 bases and J by 10 bases, 15 bases remained unmatched. The DNA of the CDR3 is TGTGCCAGCACCGCAGCAACAGGACTAGCGGGAGGAGGCGAGCAGTTCTTC. This translates into CASTAATGLAGGGEQFF.

The count of this clonotype is one. The chain employs TRBV6-1 and TRBJ1-5; TRBD1 might be the D (7 bases). The assigned J gene may be wrong: the sequence end matches TRBJ2-3 better. In germline, CDR1 is MNHNS, CDR2 SASEGT. This CDR3 spans 16 amino acids. The DNA for the CDR3 is TGTGCCAGCAGCCCCACAGGGGCCGGGAGCAATCAGCCCCAGTATTTT. Translating it yields CASSPTGAGSNQPQYF.

Many counts were recorded for this clonotype. This chain joins TRBV6-2 or TRBV6-3 and TRBJ2-1; D possibly corresponds to TRBD2 (5 bases). The V gene's germline CDR1 is MNHEY and CDR2 SVGEGT. V was trimmed by 2 bases and J by 4 bases, leaving 12 bases between them. The CDR3 spans 15 residues. The CDR3 spells CASSYEGAGYNEQFF. The CDR3 DNA sequence: TGTGCCAGCAGTTACGAGGGAGCCGGTTACAATGAGCAGTTCTTC.

This clonotype was counted ten times or more. This chain joins TRBV3-1 and TRBJ1-3; no firm D call. Per germline, CDR1 LGHDT and CDR2 YNNKEL (reference sequence). The CDR3 covers 16 residues. V gave up 4 bases and J gave up 0 bases, with 13 bases separating them. Here the CDR3 reads CASSRGPTRSGNTIYF. The DNA of the CDR3 is TGTGCCAGCAGCCGCGGCCCGACCCGCTCTGGAAACACCATATATTTT.

This clonotype was counted at least ten times. The genes are TRBV29-1 and TRBJ1-1, with D possibly matching TRBD1 (5 bases). This CDR3 region has 13 residues. Trimming removed 0 bases at V and 3 bases at J, with 8 bases between. CDR1 SQVTM and CDR2 ANQGSEA come from the germline V gene. CDR3 sequence: CSVEEGGDTEAFF. The CDR3 DNA follows: TGCAGCGTTGAAGAGGGGGGAGACACTGAAGCTTTCTTT.

This clonotype was seen at least ten times. The J gene is TRBJ2-1, the V gene TRBV7-9, with 7 bases fitting TRBD1. Germline V gives CDR1 SEHNR, CDR2 FQNEAQ (reference sequence). This CDR3 has 16 residues. V was pared by 5 bases and J by 9 bases, with 16 bases of the junction left unmatched. In DNA form, the CDR3 reads TGTGCCAGCAGCCCACAGGGGATCGGAGCTTTGGGTGAGCAGTTCTTC. Residues: CASSPQGIGALGEQFF.

This clonotype was seen ten or more times. The chain carries TRBV30 and TRBJ1-1; TRBD1 is a possible D gene (5 bases). Germline values: CDR1 GTSNPN, CDR2 SVGIG (reference sequence). V was pared by 0 bases and J by 4 bases, with 12 bases between. CDR3 length equals 14 residues. The CDR3 here is CAWSVQGVLTEAFF. CDR3 DNA: TGTGCCTGGAGTGTACAAGGGGTCCTCACTGAAGCTTTCTTT.

This clonotype was recorded many times. The chain links TRBV28 to TRBJ2-7, with 11 bases fitting TRBD2. Germline V CDR1 and CDR2: MDHEN, SYDVKM. The CDR3 sequence is 14 residues long. V was clipped by 6 bases and J by 2 bases; unmatched bases: 3. The CDR3 sequence is CASRGLAETYEQYF. CDR3 DNA: TGTGCCAGCAGGGGACTAGCGGAAACCTACGAGCAGTACTTC.